The 21 T cell receptor beta chains given below trace back to one sample, sequenced in a study of blood T cells in healthy people across ages. Alongside a J-beta primer mix, a sample-barcoded 5' primer served in a second PCR lasting roughly 6 to 11 cycles. One entry per CDR3 protein, called by TCRdb with MiXCR from the 5' RACE reads. Here the sample spans about 930,000 distinct CDR3 sequences, 25% to 35% being singletons. The same sample was also studied in work on T cells of mothers and their children.

Sequences were obtained from blood. The origin of the receptors is a woman aged 40 to 50 in good health.

Ten or more counts support this clonotype. The chain is built from TRBV7-9 and TRBJ2-7, with a possible D match to TRBD1 (6 bases). CDR1 is SEHNR, CDR2 FQNEAQ, per germline (reference sequence). The V gene lost 7 bases and the J gene lost 3 bases, with 13 bases spanning the gap. The CDR3 runs to 13 residues. CDR3 coding DNA: TGTGCCAGCAATCAGGGGAACCACTACGAGCAGTACTTC. It translates to CASNQGNHYEQYF.

This clonotype occurred a few times. The V call is TRBV7-9, the J call TRBJ2-3, with 7 bases that match TRBD2. The V gene end was trimmed by 5 bases and the J gene end by 6 bases; junction bases not matched to a gene: 11. This CDR3 region has 15 residues. Germline V gene data show CDR1 as SEHNR and CDR2 as FQNEAQ (reference sequence). CDR3 protein: CASSARLASADTQYF. The CDR3 DNA follows: TGTGCCAGCAGCGCGCGACTAGCCTCAGCCGATACGCAGTATTTT.

This clonotype was observed many times. The V call is TRBV9, the J call TRBJ2-1; a possible D gene is TRBD2 (6 bases). This CDR3 has 15 residues. Germline V gene sequence: CDR1 SGDLS, CDR2 YYNGEE. Trimming stripped 3 bases from V and 4 bases from J, with 14 bases between. CDR3 bases: TGTGCCAGCAGCGCCCGCGGGGTAAGGTACAATGAGCAGTTCTTC. Protein: CASSARGVRYNEQFF.

The chain links TRBV9 to TRBJ2-5; 9 bases are a match to TRBD1. The end of the DNA fits TRBJ2-7 better, so the J call may be wrong. The CDR3 totals 13 residues. CDR1 SGDLS and CDR2 YYNGEE come from the germline V gene. The CDR3 bases are TGTGCCAGCAGTATACAGGGGGCCACCGAGCAGTACTTC. The encoded protein is CASSIQGATEQYF.

This clonotype was seen many times. The chain carries TRBV11-2 and TRBJ2-1; 8 nucleotides align to TRBD1. The germline V gene has CDR1 SGHAT and CDR2 FQNNGV. The CDR3 has 23 residues. The junction had 33 bases not matched to a gene; V was cut back by 3 bases and J by 8 bases. The CDR3 loop is CASSFIVGIDRGADSPNKDEQFF. CDR3 coding DNA: TGTGCCAGCAGCTTTATCGTCGGCATAGACAGGGGTGCGGATTCCCCTAACAAGGATGAGCAGTTCTTC.

Many counts were recorded for this clonotype. As DNA, the CDR3 is TGTGCCAGCAGCTCCGGGGACCAAGAGCAGTTCTTC. It is translated as CASSSGDQEQFF. This rearrangement joins TRBV7-6 to TRBJ2-1, with D perhaps TRBD1 or TRBD2 (5 bases each). The CDR3 consists of 12 residues. CDR1 SGHVS and CDR2 FNYEAQ come from the germline V gene. V lost 4 bases to trimming and J lost 10 bases, with 11 bases between them.

The sample holds a few counts of this clonotype. The chain joins TRBV6-4 to TRBJ1-5; D may be TRBD1 (5 bases). Trimming cost V 5 bases and J 7 bases, with 12 bases left between them. The CDR3 has 13 amino acids. Germline-derived CDR1 and CDR2 are MRHNA and SNTAGT. This CDR3 reads CASSPGTDQPQHF. Written as DNA, the CDR3 is TGTGCCAGCAGTCCTGGGACGGACCAGCCCCAGCATTTT.

Only a few counts were recorded for this clonotype. Germline and junction disagree at one end, which may indicate a read error. The chain combines TRBV6-5 with TRBJ2-1; unclear D gene. CDR3 length: 17 residues. CDR1 and CDR2 (germline): MNHEY, SVGAGI. CDR3 residues: CASSDSAAPDSYNEQFF. The CDR3 DNA reads as TGTGCCAGCAGTGACTCCGCGGCCCCCGACTCCTACAATGAGCAGTTCTTC.

The rearrangement joins TRBV4-3 to TRBJ1-2; 9 bases line up with TRBD1. The CDR3 runs 18 residues. V lost 0 bases to trimming and J lost 4 bases; unmatched junction nucleotides: 12. The germline V gene encodes CDR1 LGHNA and CDR2 YSLEER. The CDR3 reads CASSQELGRWDRVYGYTF. CDR3 coding DNA: TGCGCCAGCAGCCAAGAGTTAGGTCGATGGGACAGGGTCTATGGCTACACCTTC.

The rearrangement joins TRBV7-9 to TRBJ1-1; D ambiguous. The CDR3 has 14 residues. Germline lookup yields CDR1 SEHNR and CDR2 FQNEAQ (reference sequence). V was trimmed by 1 base and J by 3 bases, leaving 9 bases between them. The CDR3, as DNA: TGTGCCAGCAGCTTAGAAGCGGGGTACACTGAAGCTTTCTTT. This translates into CASSLEAGYTEAFF.

There are many counts of this clonotype. This sequence may be a read error, since a much larger clone differs from it by one base. The genes are TRBV15 and TRBJ1-2; the D is unclear. Germline V gene data show CDR1 as LNHNV and CDR2 as YYDKDF (reference sequence). V was trimmed by 9 bases and J by 6 bases, leaving 17 bases between them. This CDR3 has 13 amino acids. The CDR3 coding sequence is TGTGCCACTTCGGCGGTGGATCGGAATGGCTACACCTTC. It yields the protein CATSAVDRNGYTF.

The chain combines TRBV24-1 with TRBJ2-5, with D perhaps given as TRBD1 or TRBD2 (5 bases each). Trimming pared 1 base from V and 2 bases from J, leaving 10 bases between. CDR3 size: 15 residues. Germline values: CDR1 KGHDR, CDR2 SFDVKD. Here the CDR3 DNA reads TGTGCCACCAGTGATTTAGGGACGCCACAAGAGACCCAGTACTTC. This codes for CATSDLGTPQETQYF.

There are many counts of this clonotype. The chain carries TRBV19 and TRBJ2-7; D perhaps matches TRBD1 (5 bases). Trimming shortened V by 5 bases and J by 4 bases, and 12 bases separated the two germline ends. CDR3 length: 13 amino acids. CDR1 is LNHDA and CDR2 is SQIVND in the germline V gene (reference sequence). For the CDR3, the DNA is TGTGCCAGTAGTCAGGGCCTTGGTTACGAGCAGTACTTC. Protein product: CASSQGLGYEQYF. The full variable domain, rest sourced from reference TRBV19 and TRBJ2-7, is DGGITQSPKYLFRKEGQNVTLSCEQNLNHDAMYWYRQDPGQGLRLIYYSQIVNDFQKGDIAEGYSVSREKKESFPLTVTSAQKNPTAFYLCASSQGLGYEQYFGPGTRLTVT.

The J gene is TRBJ2-7, the V gene TRBV7-9; D is undetermined. The V and J ends lost 5 bases and 6 bases respectively, with 11 bases between them. CDR1 is SEHNR, CDR2 FQNEAQ, per germline (reference sequence). The CDR3 loop spans 12 amino acids. Written as DNA, the CDR3 is TGTGCCAGCAGCCGAACGACCTCCGAGCAGTACTTC. Amino acids: CASSRTTSEQYF.

CDR3 bases: TGTGCCAGCAGTTTAGAATCTTATGGGAACACTGAAGCTTTCTTT. It yields the protein CASSLESYGNTEAFF. The rearrangement joins TRBV28 to TRBJ1-1; D is ambiguous. Trimming removed 2 bases from V and 1 base from J, with 11 bases in between. The CDR3 loop spans 15 amino acids. Germline V gene data show CDR1 as MDHEN and CDR2 as SYDVKM.

The CDR3 nucleotides read TGTGCCAGCAGGGGGGGGCGGGCCAAAAACATTCAGTACTTC. It is translated as CASRGGRAKNIQYF. V and J are TRBV12-3 or TRBV12-4 and TRBJ2-4; a weak D match, TRBD2 (7 bases). The CDR3 consists of 14 residues. The ends were cut back, 6 bases at V and 1 base at J, with 10 bases in the middle.

This clonotype has ten or more counts. The chain recombines TRBV4-2 with TRBJ2-4; D uncertain. The ends were cut back, 1 base at V and 6 bases at J, with 4 bases in the middle. CDR1 and CDR2 from the germline V gene are LGHNA and YNFKEQ. The CDR3 is 12 residues long. DNA for the CDR3: TGTGCCAGCAGCCAAGGAGGAAACATTCAGTACTTC. This translates into CASSQGGNIQYF.

Turning to this clonotype: A much larger clone sits a single nucleotide away, making a read error possible. The chain joins TRBV10-3 to TRBJ2-4; 10 positions match TRBD1. The closer fit of TRBJ2-7 to the DNA end suggests the J call may be wrong. This CDR3 is 12 amino acids long. The germline CDR1 and CDR2 sequences are ENHRY and SYGVKD. DNA for the CDR3: TGTGCCATAGAGGGACAGGGGAACGAGCAGTACGTC. Encoded protein: CAIEGQGNEQYV.

Many counts were recorded for this clonotype. Here the CDR3 DNA reads TGCGCCAGCAGCTCCCAATCCGGGGCCAACGTCCTGACTTTC. Translation gives CASSSQSGANVLTF. The rearrangement joins TRBV5-1 to TRBJ2-6; D gene uncertain. V lost 3 bases and J lost 4, with 8 bases in between. The CDR3 has 14 residues. Germline V CDR1 and CDR2: SGHRS, YFSETQ.

The V gene is TRBV7-9, the J gene TRBJ1-2; 7 bases are shared with TRBD1. The CDR3 runs 14 residues. CDR1 and CDR2 (germline): SEHNR, FQNEAQ (reference sequence). After removal of 5 bases from V and 4 bases from J, the junction contained 7 bases not matched to a gene. CDR3 coding DNA: TGTGCCAGCAGCCCAAGGGACAGTCCCTATGGCTACACCTTC. Translation: CASSPRDSPYGYTF.

The sample holds a few counts of this clonotype. This chain connects TRBV7-8 to TRBJ1-2, with 12 bases that match TRBD1. Germline CDR1 SGHVS, CDR2 FQNEAQ. The V and J ends lost 5 bases and 4 bases, in that order; junction bases with no gene match: 8. The CDR3 is 16 amino acids. The CDR3 sequence is CASSRGDRGLPYGYTF. CDR3 in DNA: TGTGCCAGCAGCCGGGGGGACAGGGGGCTGCCCTATGGCTACACCTTC. Together with reference TRBV7-8 and TRBJ1-2, the CDR3 gives the full variable domain: GAGVSQSPRYKVAKRGQDVALRCDPISGHVSLFWYQQALGQGPEFLTYFQNEAQLDKSGLPSDRFFAERPEGSVSTLKIQRTQQEDSAVYLCASSRGDRGLPYGYTFGSGTRLTVV.